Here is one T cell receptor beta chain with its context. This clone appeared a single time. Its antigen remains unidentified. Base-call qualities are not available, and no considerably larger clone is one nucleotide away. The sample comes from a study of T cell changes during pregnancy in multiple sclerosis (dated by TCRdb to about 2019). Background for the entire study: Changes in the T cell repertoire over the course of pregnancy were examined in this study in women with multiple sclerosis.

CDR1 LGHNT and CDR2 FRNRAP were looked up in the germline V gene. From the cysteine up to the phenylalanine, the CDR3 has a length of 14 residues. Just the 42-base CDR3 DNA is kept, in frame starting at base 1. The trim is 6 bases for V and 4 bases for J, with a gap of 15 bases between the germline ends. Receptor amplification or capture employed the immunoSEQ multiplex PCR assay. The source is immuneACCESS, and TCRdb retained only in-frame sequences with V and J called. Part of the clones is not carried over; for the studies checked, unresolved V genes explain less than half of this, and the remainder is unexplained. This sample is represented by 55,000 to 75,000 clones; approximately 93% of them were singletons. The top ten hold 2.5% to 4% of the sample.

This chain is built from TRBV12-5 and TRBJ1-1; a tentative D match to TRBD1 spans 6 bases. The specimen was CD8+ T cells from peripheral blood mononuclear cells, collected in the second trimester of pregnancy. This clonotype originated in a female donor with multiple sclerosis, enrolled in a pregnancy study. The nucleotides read TGTGCTAGTGGGTGGGGGGGCCCGGGCACTGAAGCTTTCTTT. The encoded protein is CASGWGGPGTEAFF.